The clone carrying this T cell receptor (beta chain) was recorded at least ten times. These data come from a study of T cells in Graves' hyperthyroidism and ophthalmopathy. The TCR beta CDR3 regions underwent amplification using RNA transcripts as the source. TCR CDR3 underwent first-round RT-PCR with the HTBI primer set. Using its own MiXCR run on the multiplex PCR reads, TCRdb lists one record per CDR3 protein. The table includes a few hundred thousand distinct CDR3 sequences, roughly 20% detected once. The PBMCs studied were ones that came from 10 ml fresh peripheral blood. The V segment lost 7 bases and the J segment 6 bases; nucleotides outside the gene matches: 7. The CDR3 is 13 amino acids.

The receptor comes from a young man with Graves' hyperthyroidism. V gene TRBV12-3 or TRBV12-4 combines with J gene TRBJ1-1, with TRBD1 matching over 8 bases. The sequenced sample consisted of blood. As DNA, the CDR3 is TGTGCCAGCAACGCCGGACAGGGCCCTGAAGCTTTCTTT. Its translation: CASNAGQGPEAFF.